The 26 T cell receptor beta chains below all came from one sample that was sequenced in a study of T-cell reconstitution after alpha-beta-depleted transplantation in children. The TCRbeta library incorporated unique molecular identifiers. Via MiXCR, TCRdb re-called the PCR reads, giving one row per CDR3 protein. The data hold more than 500,000 distinct CDR3 sequences, with around 10% observed a single time. This material consisted of PBMCs, mostly from graft donor cells, taken 180 days after TCRalphabeta/CD19-depleted stem cell transplant. These receptors were taken from a female patient between 2 and 15 years old who had a stem cell transplant for aplastic anemia, so the T cells may come from the graft donor.

This clonotype came up many times. V usage is TRBV7-8 and J usage is TRBJ2-7; 10 bases are shared with TRBD2. This CDR3 has 14 residues. Germline V gives CDR1 SGHVS, CDR2 FQNEAQ. Trimming at V came to 3 bases and at J to 3 bases, leaving 2 bases not matched to a gene. CDR3: CASSFGLAVYEQYV. DNA for the CDR3: TGTGCCAGCAGCTTCGGACTAGCGGTCTACGAGCAGTACGTC.

The chain combines TRBV7-2 with TRBJ2-7; 8 bases are shared with TRBD1. Trimming took 5 bases from V and 2 from J; bases not matched to a gene: 11. CDR3 length equals 16 residues. The germline V gene has CDR1 SGHTA and CDR2 FQGNSA. CDR3 sequence: CASSIGTGPLPYEQYF. The CDR3 region has the DNA TGTGCCAGCAGCATTGGGACAGGTCCATTGCCCTACGAGCAGTACTTC.

The chain recombines TRBV3-1 with TRBJ2-3; 8 positions match TRBD2. The CDR3 runs 15 residues. The V gene end was trimmed by 4 bases and the J gene end by 5 bases; junction bases not matched to a gene: 8. Germline assignment: CDR1 LGHDT and CDR2 YNNKEL (reference sequence). CDR3 loop: CASSRRTSRRDTQYF. CDR3 bases: TGTGCCAGCAGCCGAAGGACTAGCAGGAGAGATACGCAGTATTTT.

This clonotype was seen only once. The chain combines TRBV10-3 with TRBJ1-5; D might be TRBD1 (5 bases). The CDR3 runs to 13 residues. Between the trimmed V and J ends, which lost 4 bases and 5 bases, there was a span of 9 bases. CDR1 and CDR2 (germline): ENHRY, SYGVKD. The CDR3 protein is CAISGGNDQPQHF. The CDR3 DNA sequence: TGTGCCATCAGTGGGGGGAACGATCAGCCCCAGCATTTT.

The CDR3 spells CASSLVRTVGTNQPQHF. The CDR3 nucleotides read TGTGCCAGCAGTTTAGTTAGGACGGTGGGAACCAATCAGCCCCAGCATTTT. The V call is TRBV28, the J call TRBJ1-5; D is undetermined. The CDR3 covers 17 residues. V lost 2 bases to trimming and J lost 3 bases, with 17 bases between them. The germline gives CDR1 MDHEN, CDR2 SYDVKM.

The genes are TRBV5-1 and TRBJ2-5; TRBD1 matches at 8 bases. Germline trimming cut 4 bases from V and 4 bases from J; bases unmatched to any gene: 6. Germline V CDR1 and CDR2: SGHRS, YFSETQ. The CDR3 is 14 amino acids. In DNA, the CDR3 is TGCGCCAGCAGCCCCGACAGGGGTCGAGAGACCCAGTACTTC. This translates into CASSPDRGRETQYF. Complete variable domain (other parts from reference TRBV5-1 and TRBJ2-5): KAGVTQTPRYLIKTRGQQVTLSCSPISGHRSVSWYQQTPGQGLQFLFEYFSETQRNKGNFPGRFSGRQFSNSRSEMNVSTLELGDSALYLCASSPDRGRETQYFGPGTRLLVL.

This clonotype occurred a few times. The CDR3 DNA follows: TGTGCCAGCAGTCCGACTAGCACTGAGCAGTTCTTC. Translation gives CASSPTSTEQFF. The chain couples TRBV12-3 or TRBV12-4 to TRBJ2-1, with 7 bases lining up with TRBD2. The CDR3 covers 12 residues. V was clipped by 5 bases and J by 9 bases; unmatched bases: 4.

This clonotype was observed a few times. CDR3 region: CASSPLAAEQFF. The CDR3 DNA is TGTGCCAGCAGTCCCCTAGCGGCCGAGCAGTTCTTC. The rearrangement uses TRBV6-2 or TRBV6-3 and TRBJ2-1, with 7 positions matching TRBD2. Germline values: CDR1 MNHEY, CDR2 SVGEGT. The CDR3 runs 12 residues. V lost 5 bases, J lost 10 bases, and 5 bases stayed unmatched.

The chain links TRBV27 to TRBJ1-1; weak D call: TRBD1 (6 bases). With 2 bases removed from V and 4 bases from J, the gap between germline ends came to 14 bases. Looked up from germline, CDR1 is MNHEY and CDR2 is SMNVEV (reference sequence). The CDR3 sequence is 15 residues long. For the CDR3, the DNA is TGTGCCAGCAGTTTAATGGGGGCGGATGGCACTGAAGCTTTCTTT. This encodes CASSLMGADGTEAFF.

This chain uses TRBV20-1 with TRBJ1-1; TRBD1 is a possible D gene (6 bases). V was trimmed by 5 bases and J by 3 bases, leaving 16 bases between them. The germline V gene encodes CDR1 DFQATT and CDR2 SNEGSKA (reference sequence). This CDR3 has 14 residues. The CDR3 reads CSALFGGLHTEAFF. CDR3 DNA sequence: TGCAGTGCTCTGTTTGGGGGCCTACACACTGAAGCTTTCTTT.

The sample holds a few counts of this clonotype. The V and J genes are TRBV28 and TRBJ2-5; TRBD1 matches at 9 bases. The J segment lost 4 bases and the V segment lost 6 bases, leaving 12 bases of the junction unmatched. Germline-derived CDR1 and CDR2 are MDHEN and SYDVKM. The CDR3 length is 16 residues. In nucleotides, the CDR3 is TGTGCCAGCAGGGGGGACAGGGCGGGAGACCGAGAGACCCAGTACTTC. Protein: CASRGDRAGDRETQYF.

There are a few counts of this clonotype. The chain joins TRBV4-3 to TRBJ2-3; no reliable D call. Germline V gives CDR1 LGHNA, CDR2 YSLEER. The CDR3 contains 15 residues. V was pared by 0 bases and J by 4 bases, with 11 bases between. Here the CDR3 reads CASSQDLEPPDTQYF. DNA of the CDR3: TGCGCCAGCAGCCAAGACCTAGAGCCCCCAGATACGCAGTATTTT.

This clonotype was observed a handful of times. This chain uses TRBV20-1 with TRBJ2-1, with D perhaps TRBD2 (6 bases). The CDR3 spans 16 residues. Trimming pared 0 bases from V and 0 bases from J, leaving 12 bases between. Per the germline V gene, CDR1 is DFQATT and CDR2 is SNEGSKA (reference sequence). In DNA, the CDR3 is TGCAGTGCTAGAGAGCTCCGGGACTTCTCCTACAATGAGCAGTTCTTC. This encodes CSARELRDFSYNEQFF.

This clonotype was observed many times. V and J are TRBV7-9 and TRBJ1-3; the match to TRBD1 covers 7 bases. Germline CDR1 and CDR2: SEHNR and FQNEAQ (reference sequence). The CDR3 spans 14 residues. Trimming removed 4 bases from V and 2 bases from J; junction bases left unmatched: 2. This CDR3 reads CASSSDRAGNTIYF. CDR3 bases: TGTGCCAGCAGCTCCGACAGGGCTGGAAACACCATATATTTT. Variable domain in full (rest from reference TRBV7-9 and TRBJ1-3): DTGVSQNPRHKITKRGQNVTFRCDPISEHNRLYWYRQTLGQGPEFLTYFQNEAQLEKSRLLSDRFSAERPKGSFSTLEIQRTEQGDSAMYLCASSSDRAGNTIYFGEGSWLTVV.

This clonotype was recorded at least ten times. This sequence joins TRBV29-1 and TRBJ1-2, with 11 bases matching TRBD1. Trimming removed 7 bases from V and 0 bases from J; junction bases left unmatched: 4. Germline loops: CDR1 SQVTM, CDR2 ANQGSEA. The CDR3 spans 14 residues. In DNA form, the CDR3 reads TGCAGCGGCGGGACAGGGGGTGCTAACTATGGCTACACCTTC. It specifies CSGGTGGANYGYTF.

This clonotype was detected many times. V usage is TRBV11-2 and J usage is TRBJ1-2, with a possible D match to TRBD1 (5 bases). Germline CDR1 reads SGHAT; CDR2 reads FQNNGV. The CDR3 totals 14 residues. V dropped 5 bases and J dropped 5 bases, with 15 bases sitting between them. The CDR3 nucleotides are TGTGCCAGCAGCCCGTTTCGGGACCTTTATGGCTACACCTTC. This codes for CASSPFRDLYGYTF.

This clonotype was recorded a few times. This CDR3 reads CAISESKGEETQYF. CDR3 coding DNA: TGTGCCATCAGTGAGTCGAAGGGTGAAGAGACCCAGTACTTC. V and J are TRBV10-3 and TRBJ2-5, with D unclear. Germline V CDR1 and CDR2: ENHRY, SYGVKD. The CDR3 extends over 14 amino acids. The V and J ends lost 0 bases and 3 bases respectively, with 8 bases between them.

The chain has TRBV7-3 and TRBJ2-3, with 10 bases aligning to TRBD2. Germline assignment: CDR1 SGHTA and CDR2 FQGTGA. The CDR3 spans 16 residues. V lost 0 bases to trimming and J lost 3 bases; unmatched junction nucleotides: 3. CDR3 in DNA: TGTGCCAGCAGCTTAACTAGCGGGAGGTCGACAGATACGCAGTATTTT. It yields the protein CASSLTSGRSTDTQYF.

This rearrangement joins TRBV27 to TRBJ2-1; TRBD1 matches 7 bases. Germline CDR1 is MNHEY and CDR2 is SMNVEV (reference sequence). The CDR3 covers 14 residues. For the CDR3, the DNA is TGTGCTAGCGCGTCCGTGGACAGGAGGAATGAGCAGTTCTTC. Amino acid sequence: CASASVDRRNEQFF.

In its sample, this clonotype was seen a few times. The rearrangement joins TRBV20-1 to TRBJ1-5; 7 positions match TRBD1. The germline CDR1 and CDR2 sequences are DFQATT and SNEGSKA (reference sequence). The CDR3 has 16 residues. J gave up 5 bases and V 2 bases, and 12 bases lay outside the gene matches. The CDR3 spells CSARSYRDSDDQPQHF. The CDR3 DNA sequence: TGCAGTGCTAGATCTTATCGGGACAGCGATGATCAGCCCCAGCATTTT.

The table lists this clonotype with many counts. The rearrangement uses TRBV5-1 and TRBJ2-3, with D perhaps matching TRBD1 (5 bases). The CDR3 contains 15 residues. Germline V CDR1 and CDR2: SGHRS, YFSETQ. Trimming stripped 0 bases from V and 1 base from J, with 9 bases between. In DNA, the CDR3 is TGCGCCAGCAGCTTGGGGCAGGGTCGCACAGATACGCAGTATTTT. Residues: CASSLGQGRTDTQYF. Filled out from reference TRBV5-1 and TRBJ2-3, the complete variable domain reads KAGVTQTPRYLIKTRGQQVTLSCSPISGHRSVSWYQQTPGQGLQFLFEYFSETQRNKGNFPGRFSGRQFSNSRSEMNVSTLELGDSALYLCASSLGQGRTDTQYFGPGTRLTVL.

The chain employs TRBV5-1 and TRBJ1-1; possibly TRBD1 for D (6 bases). The V gene lost 2 bases and the J gene lost 1 base, with 12 bases spanning the gap. CDR1 SGHRS and CDR2 YFSETQ come from the germline V gene. CDR3 length: 15 amino acids. The CDR3 protein is CASSLSGHPNTEAFF. CDR3 in DNA: TGCGCCAGCAGCTTATCGGGACACCCGAACACTGAAGCTTTCTTT.

J is TRBJ2-1 and V is TRBV6-2 or TRBV6-3; D not resolved. Germline V gene data show CDR1 as MNHEY and CDR2 as SVGEGT. V was trimmed by 5 bases and J by 9 bases, leaving 11 bases between them. This CDR3 has 12 residues. CDR3 DNA: TGTGCCAGCAGTCCTTGGACGTCTGAGCAGTTCTTC. The encoded protein is CASSPWTSEQFF.

This chain uses TRBV4-3 with TRBJ2-3; D may be TRBD2 (6 bases). Between the trimmed V and J ends, which lost 4 bases and 1 base, there was a span of 12 bases. CDR1 LGHNA and CDR2 YSLEER come from the germline V gene. This CDR3 region has 15 residues. The CDR3 coding sequence is TGCGCCAGCAGCCCGTGGGCTAGCGGCACAGATACGCAGTATTTT. It translates to CASSPWASGTDTQYF.

Ten or more counts support this clonotype. CDR3 protein: CAISEGFSSEQYF. The CDR3 bases are TGTGCCATCAGTGAGGGTTTCTCCAGCGAGCAGTACTTC. The chain recombines TRBV10-3 with TRBJ2-7; the D is unclear. Trimming stripped 2 bases from V and 6 bases from J, with 11 bases between. The CDR3 is made up of 13 amino acids. From germline, CDR1 is ENHRY and CDR2 SYGVKD.

V is TRBV4-3 and J is TRBJ1-6, with D possibly TRBD1 on 6 matching bases. The CDR3 runs 16 residues. Deletions cut 4 bases from V and 5 bases from J, with 15 bases between. The germline gives CDR1 LGHNA, CDR2 YSLEER. CDR3 sequence reads: CASSPLGGLNNSPLHF. The CDR3, as DNA: TGCGCCAGCAGCCCTTTGGGGGGGCTAAATAATTCACCCCTCCACTTT.